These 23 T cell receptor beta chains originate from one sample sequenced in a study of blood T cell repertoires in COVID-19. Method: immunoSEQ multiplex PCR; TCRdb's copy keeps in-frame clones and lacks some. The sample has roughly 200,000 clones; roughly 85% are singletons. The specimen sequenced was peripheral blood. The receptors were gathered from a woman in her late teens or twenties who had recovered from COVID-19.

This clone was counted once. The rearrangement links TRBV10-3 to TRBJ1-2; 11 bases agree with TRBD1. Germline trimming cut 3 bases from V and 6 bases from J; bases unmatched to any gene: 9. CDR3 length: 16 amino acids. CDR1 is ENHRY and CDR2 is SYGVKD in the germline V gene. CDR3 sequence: CAISDQGTGGWDGYTF. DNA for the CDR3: TGTGCCATCAGTGACCAGGGGACAGGGGGGTGGGATGGCTACACCTTC.

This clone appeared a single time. In DNA, the CDR3 is TGCGCCAGCAGCCACGGACTCACAGATACGCAGTATTTT. This gives the protein CASSHGLTDTQYF. This chain links TRBV4-3 with TRBJ2-3; tentative D call: TRBD2 (5 bases). Trimming cost V 3 bases and J 2 bases, with 6 bases left between them. Germline assignment: CDR1 LGHNA and CDR2 YSLEER. CDR3 length: 13 amino acids.

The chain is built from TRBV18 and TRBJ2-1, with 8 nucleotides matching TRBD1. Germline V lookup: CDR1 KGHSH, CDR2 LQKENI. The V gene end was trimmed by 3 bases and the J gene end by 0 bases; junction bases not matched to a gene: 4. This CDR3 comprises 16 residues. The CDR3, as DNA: TGTGCCAGCTCACCTGGGGACAGGAGCTCCTACAATGAGCAGTTCTTC. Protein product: CASSPGDRSSYNEQFF.

The chain's CDR3 is CASSLDPGLAGSYEQYF. The DNA for the CDR3 is TGTGCCAGCAGCTTAGACCCGGGACTAGCGGGGTCCTACGAGCAGTACTTC. The gene calls are TRBV11-3 and TRBJ2-7; 13 positions match TRBD2. CDR3 size: 17 residues. CDR1 is SGHNT and CDR2 is YENEEA in the germline V gene. V shed 0 bases and J 1 base; nucleotides not matched to a gene: 3.

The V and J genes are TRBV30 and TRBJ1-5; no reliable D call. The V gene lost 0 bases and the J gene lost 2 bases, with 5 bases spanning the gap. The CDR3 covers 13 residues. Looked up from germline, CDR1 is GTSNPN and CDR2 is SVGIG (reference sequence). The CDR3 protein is CAWSVLGNQPQHF. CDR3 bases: TGTGCCTGGAGTGTACTTGGCAATCAGCCCCAGCATTTT.

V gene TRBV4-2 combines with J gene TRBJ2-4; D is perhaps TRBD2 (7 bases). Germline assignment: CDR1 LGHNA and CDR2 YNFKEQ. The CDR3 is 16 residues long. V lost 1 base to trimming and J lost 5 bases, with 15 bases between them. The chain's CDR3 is CASSQVRGEGENIQYF. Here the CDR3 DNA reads TGTGCCAGCAGCCAAGTTCGCGGGGAGGGGGAAAACATTCAGTACTTC.

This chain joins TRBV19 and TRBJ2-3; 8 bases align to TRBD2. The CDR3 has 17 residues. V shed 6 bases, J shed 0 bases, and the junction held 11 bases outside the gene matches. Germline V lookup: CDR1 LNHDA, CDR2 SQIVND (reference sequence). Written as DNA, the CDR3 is TGTGCCAGTAGCCCAACAGCTAGCGGGCCAAGCACAGATACGCAGTATTTT. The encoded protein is CASSPTASGPSTDTQYF.

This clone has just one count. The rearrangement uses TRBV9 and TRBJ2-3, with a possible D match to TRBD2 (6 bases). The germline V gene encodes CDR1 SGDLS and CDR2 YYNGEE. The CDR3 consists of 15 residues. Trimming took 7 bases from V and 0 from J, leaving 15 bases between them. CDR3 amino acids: CASGDSGTSTDTQYF. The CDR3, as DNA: TGTGCCAGCGGGGACTCCGGGACTAGCACAGATACGCAGTATTTT. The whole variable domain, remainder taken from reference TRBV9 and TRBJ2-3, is DSGVTQTPKHLITATGQRVTLRCSPRSGDLSVYWYQQSLDQGLQFLIQYYNGEERAKGNILERFSAQQFPDLHSELNLSSLELGDSALYFCASGDSGTSTDTQYFGPGTRLTVL.

The CDR3 spells CASSLRQGQVSGGYTF. CDR3 nucleotides: TGTGCCAGCAGTCTCCGACAGGGTCAGGTCTCCGGTGGCTACACCTTC. The chain has TRBV6-2 or TRBV6-3 and TRBJ1-2, with 7 bases fitting TRBD1. With V trimmed by 5 bases and J by 7 bases, 16 bases remained unmatched. This CDR3 has 16 residues. Looked up from germline, CDR1 is MNHEY and CDR2 is SVGEGT.

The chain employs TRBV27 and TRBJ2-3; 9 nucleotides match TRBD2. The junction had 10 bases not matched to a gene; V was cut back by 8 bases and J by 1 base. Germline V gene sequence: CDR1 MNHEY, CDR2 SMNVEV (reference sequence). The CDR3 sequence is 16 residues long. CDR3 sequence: CASSSGTSLRTDTQYF. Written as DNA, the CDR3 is TGTGCCAGCTCCTCCGGGACTAGCCTTCGCACAGATACGCAGTATTTT.

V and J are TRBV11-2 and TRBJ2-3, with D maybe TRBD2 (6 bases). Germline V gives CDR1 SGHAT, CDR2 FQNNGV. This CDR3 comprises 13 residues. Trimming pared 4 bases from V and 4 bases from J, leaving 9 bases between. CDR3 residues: CASSSGGADTQYF. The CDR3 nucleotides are TGTGCCAGCAGCTCCGGAGGGGCAGATACGCAGTATTTT.

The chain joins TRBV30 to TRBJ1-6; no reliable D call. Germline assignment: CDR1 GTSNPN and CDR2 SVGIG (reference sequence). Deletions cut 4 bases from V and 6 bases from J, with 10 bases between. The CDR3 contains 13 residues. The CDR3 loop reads CAWKGDFNSPLHF. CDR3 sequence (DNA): TGTGCCTGGAAAGGAGACTTTAATTCACCCCTCCACTTT.

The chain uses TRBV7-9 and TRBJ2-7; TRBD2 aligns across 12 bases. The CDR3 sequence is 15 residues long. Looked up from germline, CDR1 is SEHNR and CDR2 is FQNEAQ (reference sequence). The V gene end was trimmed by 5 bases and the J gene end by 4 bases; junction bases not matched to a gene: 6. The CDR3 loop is CASSPRLAGDYEQYF. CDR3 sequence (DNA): TGTGCCAGCAGCCCAAGACTAGCGGGAGATTACGAGCAGTACTTC.

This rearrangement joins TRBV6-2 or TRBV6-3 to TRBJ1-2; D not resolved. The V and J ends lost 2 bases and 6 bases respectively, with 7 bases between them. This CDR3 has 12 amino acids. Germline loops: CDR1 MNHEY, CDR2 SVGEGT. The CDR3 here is CASSYPVDGYTF. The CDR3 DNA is TGTGCCAGCAGTTACCCGGTAGATGGCTACACCTTC.

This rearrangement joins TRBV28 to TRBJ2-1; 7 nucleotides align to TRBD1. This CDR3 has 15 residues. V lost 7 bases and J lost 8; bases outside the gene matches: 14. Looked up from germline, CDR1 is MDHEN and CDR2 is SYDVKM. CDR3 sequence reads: CASNTMTGSGHEQFF. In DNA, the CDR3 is TGTGCCAGCAATACAATGACAGGGAGCGGCCATGAGCAGTTCTTC.

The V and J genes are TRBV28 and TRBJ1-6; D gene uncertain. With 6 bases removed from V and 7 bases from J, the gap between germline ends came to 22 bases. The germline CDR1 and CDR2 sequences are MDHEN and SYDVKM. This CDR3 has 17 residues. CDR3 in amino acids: CASSLPSGGFANSPLHF. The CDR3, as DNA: TGTGCCAGCAGCCTCCCGTCGGGAGGCTTTGCGAATTCACCCCTCCACTTT.

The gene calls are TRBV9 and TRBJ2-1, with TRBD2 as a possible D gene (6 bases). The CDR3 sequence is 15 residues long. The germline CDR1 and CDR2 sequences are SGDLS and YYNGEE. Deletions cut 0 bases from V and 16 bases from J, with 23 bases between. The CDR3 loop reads CASSVGGGLSPVAFF. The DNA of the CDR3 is TGTGCCAGCAGCGTAGGGGGAGGCCTTTCACCCGTTGCTTTCTTC.

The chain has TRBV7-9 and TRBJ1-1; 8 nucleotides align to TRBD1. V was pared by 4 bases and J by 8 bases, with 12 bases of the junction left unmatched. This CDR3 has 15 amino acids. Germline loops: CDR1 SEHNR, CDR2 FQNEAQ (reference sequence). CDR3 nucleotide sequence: TGTGCCAGCAGCTCCCCCCGGACAGGGAGAACGGAAGCTTTCTTT. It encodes CASSSPRTGRTEAFF.

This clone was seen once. The CDR3 DNA sequence: TGTGCCAGCAGCTGGACTAGCGGGTTTGGAAATGAGCAGTTCTTC. This translates into CASSWTSGFGNEQFF. The chain employs TRBV7-2 and TRBJ2-1; 11 positions match TRBD2. Germline lookup yields CDR1 SGHTA and CDR2 FQGNSA. The CDR3 length is 15 residues. Losses at the gene ends were 4 bases for V and 7 bases for J; bases not matched to a gene: 6.

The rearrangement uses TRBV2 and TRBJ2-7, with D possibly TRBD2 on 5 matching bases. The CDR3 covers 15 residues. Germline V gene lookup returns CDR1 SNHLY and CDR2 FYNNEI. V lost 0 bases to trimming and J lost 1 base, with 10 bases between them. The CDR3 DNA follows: TGTGCCAGCAGTGAAGCGCTTTGGGAGTCCTACGAGCAGTACTTC. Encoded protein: CASSEALWESYEQYF. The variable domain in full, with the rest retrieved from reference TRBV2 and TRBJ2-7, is EPEVTQTPSHQVTQMGQEVILRCVPISNHLYFYWYRQILGQKVEFLVSFYNNEISEKSEIFDDQFSVERPDGSNFTLKIRSTKLEDSAMYFCASSEALWESYEQYFGPGTRLTVT.

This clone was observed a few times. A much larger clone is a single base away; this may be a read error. The DNA of the CDR3 is TGTGCCAGCAGTTACTCGACAGGGGACACTGAAGCTTTCTTT. Protein product: CASSYSTGDTEAFF. The chain combines TRBV6-5 with TRBJ1-1, with 8 bases identical to TRBD1. Germline values: CDR1 MNHEY, CDR2 SVGAGI. The CDR3 runs to 14 residues. The J segment lost 3 bases and the V segment lost 0 bases, leaving 0 bases of the junction unmatched.

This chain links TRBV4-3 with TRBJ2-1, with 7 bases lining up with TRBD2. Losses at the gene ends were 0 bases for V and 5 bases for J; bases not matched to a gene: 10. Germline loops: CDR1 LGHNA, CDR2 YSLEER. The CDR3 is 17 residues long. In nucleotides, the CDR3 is TGCGCCAGCAGCCAAGACCCTCGGCTAGCGGTAAACAATGAGCAGTTCTTC. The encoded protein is CASSQDPRLAVNNEQFF.

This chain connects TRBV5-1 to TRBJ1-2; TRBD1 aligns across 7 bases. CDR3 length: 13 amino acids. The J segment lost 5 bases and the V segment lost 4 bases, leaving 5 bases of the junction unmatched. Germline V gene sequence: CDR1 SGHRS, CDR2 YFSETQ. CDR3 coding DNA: TGCGCCAGCAGCACCGGGGACAGTTATGGCTACACCTTC. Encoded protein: CASSTGDSYGYTF.